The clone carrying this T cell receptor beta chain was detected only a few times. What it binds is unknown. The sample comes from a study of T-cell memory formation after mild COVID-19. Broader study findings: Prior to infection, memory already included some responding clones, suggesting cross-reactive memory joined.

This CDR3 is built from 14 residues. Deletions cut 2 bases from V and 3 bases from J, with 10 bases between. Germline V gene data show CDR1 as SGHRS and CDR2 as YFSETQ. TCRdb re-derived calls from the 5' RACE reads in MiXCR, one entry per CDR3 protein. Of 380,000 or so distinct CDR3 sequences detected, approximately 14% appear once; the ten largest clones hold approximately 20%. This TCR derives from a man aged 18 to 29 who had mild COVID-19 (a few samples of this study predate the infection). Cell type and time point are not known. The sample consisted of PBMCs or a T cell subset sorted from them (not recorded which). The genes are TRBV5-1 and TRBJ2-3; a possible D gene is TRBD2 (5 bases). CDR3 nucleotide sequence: TGCGCCAGCAGCTTCGATCCGGGGACAGATACGCAGTATTTT. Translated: CASSFDPGTDTQYF.